The sequence of this TCR beta chain was determined in a study of blood T cell repertoires in COVID-19. Assay: immunoSEQ multiplex PCR; the TCRdb copy retains only in-frame clones and omits some. This table has fewer than 250,000 clones, approximately 83% appearing once. Germline CDR1 and CDR2: MNHEY and SMNVEV (reference sequence). Trimming shortened V by 3 bases and J by 5 bases, and 13 bases separated the two germline ends. The CDR3 extends over 14 amino acids. The sequencing sample was made of peripheral blood. This chain uses TRBV27 with TRBJ1-2; maybe TRBD1 (6 bases). The TCR originated in a human donor in a cohort sampled during active COVID-19. The CDR3 loop is CASSLRQDNYGYTF. The CDR3 coding sequence is TGTGCCAGCAGTTTGAGACAGGATAATTATGGCTACACCTTC.